This T cell receptor beta chain was captured in a study of cytomegalovirus exposure and HLA in healthy donors. Trimming removed 5 bases at V and 3 bases at J, with 10 bases between. The CDR3 length is 13 residues. CDR1 is MNHEY and CDR2 is SVGAGI in the germline V gene. General study results and limits: An ancestry cluster, one associated with Asian ancestry, reportedly showed fewer N-insertions than the approximately 720-donor mean in a later analysis. As confirmed in vitro, a few CMV-associated chains were specific for CMV antigens.

PCR was performed using 60 Vbeta and 13 Jbeta primers. Profiled with immunoSEQ multiplex PCR; TCRdb holds only in-frame clones, not every one. The data contain about 180,000 clones, roughly 78% of them seen just once; the ten biggest clones take up 1.5% to 2%. Points on this clone: Its antigen remains unknown.

The sequence derives from a woman younger than 45 in good health and CMV-seronegative. Sequenced material: PBMCs. V gene TRBV6-5 combines with J gene TRBJ1-2, with D tentatively TRBD1 (6 bases). The chain's CDR3 is CASSQTGYYGYTF. CDR3 nucleotides: TGTGCCAGCAGTCAAACAGGGTACTATGGCTACACCTTC.